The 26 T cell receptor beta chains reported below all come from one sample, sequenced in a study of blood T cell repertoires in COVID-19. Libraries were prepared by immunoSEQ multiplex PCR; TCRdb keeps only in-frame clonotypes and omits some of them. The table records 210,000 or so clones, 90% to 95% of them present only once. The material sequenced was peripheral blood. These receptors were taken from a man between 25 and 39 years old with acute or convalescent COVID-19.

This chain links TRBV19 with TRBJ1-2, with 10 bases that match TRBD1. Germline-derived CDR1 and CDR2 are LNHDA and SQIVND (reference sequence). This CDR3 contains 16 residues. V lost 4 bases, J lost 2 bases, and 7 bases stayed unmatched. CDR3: CASSSLDRGQNYGYTF. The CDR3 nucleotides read TGTGCCAGTAGTAGCCTCGACAGGGGGCAAAACTATGGCTACACCTTC.

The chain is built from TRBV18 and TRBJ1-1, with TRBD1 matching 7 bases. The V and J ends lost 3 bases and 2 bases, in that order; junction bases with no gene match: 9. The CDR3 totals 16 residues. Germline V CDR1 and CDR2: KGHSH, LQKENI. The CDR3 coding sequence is TGTGCCAGCTCACCTCCCAGGGGGAGGAGAAACACTGAAGCTTTCTTT. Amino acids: CASSPPRGRRNTEAFF.

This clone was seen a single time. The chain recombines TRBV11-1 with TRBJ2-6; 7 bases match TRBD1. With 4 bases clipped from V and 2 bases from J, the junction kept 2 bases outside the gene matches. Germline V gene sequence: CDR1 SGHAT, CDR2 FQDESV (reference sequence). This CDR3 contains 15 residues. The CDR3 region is CASSSQGAGANVLTF. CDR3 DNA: TGTGCCAGCAGCTCCCAGGGGGCTGGGGCCAACGTCCTGACTTTC.

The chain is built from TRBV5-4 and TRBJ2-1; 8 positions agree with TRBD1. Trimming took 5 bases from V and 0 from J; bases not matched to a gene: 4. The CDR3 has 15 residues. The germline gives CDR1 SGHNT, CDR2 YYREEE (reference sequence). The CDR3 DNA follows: TGTGCCAGCAGTCAAGACAGGGGCTCCTACAATGAGCAGTTCTTC. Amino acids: CASSQDRGSYNEQFF.

The CDR3 nucleotides read TGTGCCAGTAGTATGGGAGTGAGCTCTGGAAACACCATATATTTT. As protein: CASSMGVSSGNTIYF. The chain joins TRBV19 to TRBJ1-3; D call uncertain. The V end lost 3 bases, the J end lost 0 bases, and 9 bases lay between the germline ends. The CDR3 totals 15 residues. Germline-derived CDR1 and CDR2 are LNHDA and SQIVND (reference sequence).

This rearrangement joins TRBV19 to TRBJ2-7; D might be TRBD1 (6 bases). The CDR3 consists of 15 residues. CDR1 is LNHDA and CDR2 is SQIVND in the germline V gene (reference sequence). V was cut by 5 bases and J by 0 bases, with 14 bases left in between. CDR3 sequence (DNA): TGTGCCAGTAGTGTGGACAGCTGGAGCTCCTACGAGCAGTACTTC. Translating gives CASSVDSWSSYEQYF.

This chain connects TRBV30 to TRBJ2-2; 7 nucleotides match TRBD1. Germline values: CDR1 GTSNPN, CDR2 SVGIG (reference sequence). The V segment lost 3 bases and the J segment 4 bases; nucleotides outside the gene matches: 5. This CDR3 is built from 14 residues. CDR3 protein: CAWRSRGFTGELFF. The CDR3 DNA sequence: TGTGCCTGGAGGTCCAGGGGGTTCACCGGGGAGCTGTTTTTT.

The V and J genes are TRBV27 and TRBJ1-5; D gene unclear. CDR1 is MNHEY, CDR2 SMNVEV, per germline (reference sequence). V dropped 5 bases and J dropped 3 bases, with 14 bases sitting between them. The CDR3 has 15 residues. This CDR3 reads CASSPLVRLNQPQHF. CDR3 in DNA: TGTGCCAGCAGTCCTCTCGTCCGACTCAATCAGCCCCAGCATTTT.

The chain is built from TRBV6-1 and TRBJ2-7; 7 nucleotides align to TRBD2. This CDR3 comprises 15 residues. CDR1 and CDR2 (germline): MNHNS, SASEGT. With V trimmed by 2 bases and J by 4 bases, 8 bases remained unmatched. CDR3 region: CASSEPLFGGYEQYF. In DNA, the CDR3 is TGTGCCAGCAGTGAACCCCTCTTCGGGGGGTACGAGCAGTACTTC.

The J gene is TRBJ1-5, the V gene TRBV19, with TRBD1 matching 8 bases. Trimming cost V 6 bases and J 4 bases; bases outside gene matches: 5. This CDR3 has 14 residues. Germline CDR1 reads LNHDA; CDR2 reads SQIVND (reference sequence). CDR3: CASSPTGVNQPQHF. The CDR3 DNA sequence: TGTGCCAGTAGCCCGACAGGGGTTAATCAGCCCCAGCATTTT.

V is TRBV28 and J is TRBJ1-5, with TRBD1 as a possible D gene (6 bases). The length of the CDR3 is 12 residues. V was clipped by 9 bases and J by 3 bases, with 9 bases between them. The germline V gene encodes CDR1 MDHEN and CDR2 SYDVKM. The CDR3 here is CASQGFNQPQHF. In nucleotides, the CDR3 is TGTGCCAGTCAGGGGTTCAATCAGCCCCAGCATTTT.

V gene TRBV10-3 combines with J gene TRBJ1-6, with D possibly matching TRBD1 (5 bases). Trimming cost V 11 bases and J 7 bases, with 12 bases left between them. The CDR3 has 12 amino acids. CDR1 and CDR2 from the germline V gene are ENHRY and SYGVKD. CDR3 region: CASRQSNSPLHF. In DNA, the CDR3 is TGTGCCTCGAGACAGTCAAATTCACCCCTCCACTTT.

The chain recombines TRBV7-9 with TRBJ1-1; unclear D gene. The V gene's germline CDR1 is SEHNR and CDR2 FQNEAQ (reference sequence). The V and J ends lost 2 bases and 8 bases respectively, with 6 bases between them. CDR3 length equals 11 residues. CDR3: CASSLPREAFF. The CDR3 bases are TGTGCCAGCAGCTTACCTAGGGAAGCTTTCTTT.

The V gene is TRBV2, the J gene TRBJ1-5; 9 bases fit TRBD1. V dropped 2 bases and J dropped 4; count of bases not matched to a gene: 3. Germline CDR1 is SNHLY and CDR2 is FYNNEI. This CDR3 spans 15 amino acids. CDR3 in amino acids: CASSEYRGRNQPQHF. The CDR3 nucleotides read TGTGCCAGCAGTGAATACAGGGGGCGAAATCAGCCCCAGCATTTT.

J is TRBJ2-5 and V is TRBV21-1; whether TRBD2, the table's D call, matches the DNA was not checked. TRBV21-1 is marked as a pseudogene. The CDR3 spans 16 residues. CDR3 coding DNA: TGTGCCAGCAGTATGGGGGGTAGCGGCAGCCAAGAGACCCAGTACTTC. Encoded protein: CASSMGGSGSQETQYF.

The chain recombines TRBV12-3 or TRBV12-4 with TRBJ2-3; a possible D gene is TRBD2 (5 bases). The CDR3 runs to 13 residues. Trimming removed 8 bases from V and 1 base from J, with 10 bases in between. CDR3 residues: CASFFGGTDTQYF. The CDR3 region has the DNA TGTGCCAGCTTTTTCGGGGGCACAGATACGCAGTATTTT.

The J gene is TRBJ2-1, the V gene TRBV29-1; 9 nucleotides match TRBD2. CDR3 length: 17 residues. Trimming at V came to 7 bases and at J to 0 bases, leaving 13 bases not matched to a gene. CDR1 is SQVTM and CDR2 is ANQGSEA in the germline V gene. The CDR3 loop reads CSAALSSGVSSYNEQFF. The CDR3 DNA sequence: TGCAGCGCCGCACTCTCTAGCGGGGTAAGCTCCTACAATGAGCAGTTCTTC.

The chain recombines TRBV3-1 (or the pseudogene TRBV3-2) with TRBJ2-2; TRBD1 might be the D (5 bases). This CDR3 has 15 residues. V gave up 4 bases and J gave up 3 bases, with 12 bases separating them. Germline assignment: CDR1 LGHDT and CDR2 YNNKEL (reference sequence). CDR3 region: CASSLHPRDTGELFF. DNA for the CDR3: TGTGCCAGCAGCCTCCACCCCAGGGACACCGGGGAGCTGTTTTTT.

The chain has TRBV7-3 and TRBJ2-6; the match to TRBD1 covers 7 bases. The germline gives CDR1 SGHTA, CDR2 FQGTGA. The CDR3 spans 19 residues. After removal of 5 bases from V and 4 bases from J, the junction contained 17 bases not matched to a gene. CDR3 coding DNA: TGTGCCAGCAGCCCAACCCACCGGGACAGTTTGTCGGGGGCCAACGTCCTGACTTTC. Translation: CASSPTHRDSLSGANVLTF.

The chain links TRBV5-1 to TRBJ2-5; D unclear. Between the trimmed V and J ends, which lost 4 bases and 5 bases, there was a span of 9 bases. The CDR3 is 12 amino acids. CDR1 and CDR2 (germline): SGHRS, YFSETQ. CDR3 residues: CASSQSQETQYF. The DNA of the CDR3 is TGCGCCAGCAGCCAAAGTCAGGAGACCCAGTACTTC.

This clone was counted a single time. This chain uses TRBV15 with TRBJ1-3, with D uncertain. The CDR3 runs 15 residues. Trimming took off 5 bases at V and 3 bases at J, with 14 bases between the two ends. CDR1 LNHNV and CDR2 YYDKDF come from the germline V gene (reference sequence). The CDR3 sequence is CATSSPRRSGNTIYF. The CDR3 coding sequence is TGTGCCACCAGCTCCCCCCGGAGGAGTGGAAACACCATATATTTT.

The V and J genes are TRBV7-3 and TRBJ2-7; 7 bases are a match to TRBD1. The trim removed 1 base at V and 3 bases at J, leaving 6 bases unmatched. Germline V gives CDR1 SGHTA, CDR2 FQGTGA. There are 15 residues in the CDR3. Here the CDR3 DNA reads TGTGCCAGCAGCTTAATGGGGACAGACTTCTACGAGCAGTACTTC. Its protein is CASSLMGTDFYEQYF.

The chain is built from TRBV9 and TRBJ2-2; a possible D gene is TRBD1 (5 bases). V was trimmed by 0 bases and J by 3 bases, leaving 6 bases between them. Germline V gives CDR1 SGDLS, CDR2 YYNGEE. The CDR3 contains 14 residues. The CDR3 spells CASSVVGDTGELFF. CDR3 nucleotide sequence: TGTGCCAGCAGCGTAGTAGGGGACACCGGGGAGCTGTTTTTT.

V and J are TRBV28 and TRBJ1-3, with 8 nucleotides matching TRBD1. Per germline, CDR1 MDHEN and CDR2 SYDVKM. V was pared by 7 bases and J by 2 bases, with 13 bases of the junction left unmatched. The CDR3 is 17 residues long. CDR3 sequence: CASNASPGTGTGNTIYF. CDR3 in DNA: TGTGCCAGCAATGCCTCCCCCGGGACAGGCACTGGAAACACCATATATTTT.

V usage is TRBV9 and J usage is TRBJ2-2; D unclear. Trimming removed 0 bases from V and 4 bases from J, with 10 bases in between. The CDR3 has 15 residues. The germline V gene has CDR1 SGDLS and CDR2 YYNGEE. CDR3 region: CASSVGRFFTGELFF. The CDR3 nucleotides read TGTGCCAGCAGCGTAGGGCGGTTCTTCACCGGGGAGCTGTTTTTT.

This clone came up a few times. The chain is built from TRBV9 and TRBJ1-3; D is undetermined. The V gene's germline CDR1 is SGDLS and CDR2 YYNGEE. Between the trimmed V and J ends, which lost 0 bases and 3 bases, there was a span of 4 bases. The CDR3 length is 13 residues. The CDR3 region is CASSVDIGNTIYF. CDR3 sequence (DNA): TGTGCCAGCAGCGTAGACATTGGAAACACCATATATTTT.